Listed below are T cell receptor beta chains from one sample, sequenced in a study of blood T cell repertoires in COVID-19. This table comes from immunoSEQ multiplex PCR, and its TCRdb copy is limited to in-frame clones, with some not included. The data hold 150,000 to 200,000 clones, with 70% to 85% observed a single time. The specimen sequenced was PBMCs or T cells enriched from blood (not recorded which). All receptors come from a woman aged 55-70 years with acute COVID-19. Each CDR3 is given with its conserved first and last residue. The D gene is left open where the match is weak. Only some rows state a clone size, as once, few, many or a class for expanded clones.

>.|.|TRBV3-1/TRBV3-2|TRBJ2-3
TGTGCCAGCAGCCAAGATGTAACAGATACGCAGTATTTT
CASSQDVTDTQYF
>.|.|TRBV7-2|TRBJ1-6
TGTGCCAGCAGCCAACTAGCTGGCCCGGGACTAACCCTCCACTTT
CASSQLAGPGLTLHF
>.|.|TRBV6-5|TRBJ2-7
TGTGCCAGCAGCCGCAGGGAGGACGAGCAGTACTTC
CASSRREDEQYF
>few|TRBD1|TRBV27|TRBJ1-2
TGTGCCAGCAGTTTAAGTACCCAGGGGGCCTATGGCTACACCTTC
CASSLSTQGAYGYTF
>.|.|TRBV9|TRBJ1-3
TGTGCCAGCAGCTCATGGATAGGGAGCTCTGGAAACACCATATATTTT
CASSSWIGSSGNTIYF
>.|TRBD1|TRBV20-1|TRBJ2-7
TGCAGTGCTAGTTTGGGGACAGGGGGTAGGGAGCAGTACTTC
CSASLGTGGREQYF
>.|TRBD2|TRBV27|TRBJ2-2
TGTGCCAGCAGTCGCCCGACTAGCGGGGGGGCAGGCGGGGAGCTGTTTTTT
CASSRPTSGGAGGELFF
>.|.|TRBV30|TRBJ1-2
TGTGCCTGGGGTTCCGGGCCAGGGTATGGCTACACCTTC
CAWGSGPGYGYTF
>.|TRBD1|TRBV13|TRBJ2-3
TGTGCCAGCAGGGACAGGGGTACCGCAGATACGCAGTATTTT
CASRDRGTADTQYF
>few|.|TRBV7-2|TRBJ1-6
TGTGCCAGCAGCTTTGGGAGCTATAATTCACCCCTCCACTTT
CASSFGSYNSPLHF
>few|.|TRBV14|TRBJ2-1
TGTGCCAGCAGCCAAGATTTACGAGGGAATGAGCAGTTCTTC
CASSQDLRGNEQFF
>once|TRBD1|TRBV29-1|TRBJ1-5
TGCAGCGTCGGAGGGGGGACAGGGGAGCAGCCCCAGCATTTT
CSVGGGTGEQPQHF
>.|TRBD1|TRBV10-3|TRBJ1-3
TGTGCCATCCAAAAGACAGGGGGCTCTGGAAACACCATATATTTT
CAIQKTGGSGNTIYF
>.|TRBD1|TRBV5-4|TRBJ2-6
TGTGCCAGCAGCCCTCCGGCGACAGGGTACCCTGGGGCCAACGTCCTGACTTTC
CASSPPATGYPGANVLTF
>.|TRBD1|TRBV12-3/TRBV12-4|TRBJ1-2
TGTGCCAGCAGTCCGACAGGGATAAGAGGCTACACCTTC
CASSPTGIRGYTF
>.|.|TRBV18|TRBJ1-6
TGTGCCAGCTCACCACAGGGGGAAAGGGATTCACCCCTCCACTTT
CASSPQGERDSPLHF
>.|TRBD1|TRBV7-2|TRBJ1-1
TGTGCCAGCAGCCGGACGGACAGGGCGTTCGAAGCTTTCTTT
CASSRTDRAFEAFF
>.|.|TRBV6-5|TRBJ1-6
TGTGCCAGCAGTACCGATCCCTTTGGAGGATCACCCCTCCACTTT
CASSTDPFGGSPLHF
>.|.|TRBV18|TRBJ2-6
TGTGCCAGCTCACCCTCAGGGGTCGGGGCCAACGTCCTGACTTTC
CASSPSGVGANVLTF
>.|TRBD1|TRBV10-3|TRBJ1-3
TGTGCCATCAGCCGGGACAGGAACATAATGGGAGGAAACACCATATATTTT
CAISRDRNIMGGNTIYF
>.|.|TRBV10-3|TRBJ1-5
TGTGCCATCGCGTCGGGGGATAATTATAGCAATCAGCCCCAGCATTTT
CAIASGDNYSNQPQHF
>.|TRBD2|TRBV18|TRBJ2-1
TGTGCCAGCTCACAAGGACTAGCGGGATATGAGCAGTTCTTC
CASSQGLAGYEQFF
>.|.|TRBV11-2|TRBJ1-1
TGTGCCAGCAGCTCCCAGGGTGACACTGAAGCTTTCTTT
CASSSQGDTEAFF
>.|.|TRBV3-1/TRBV3-2|TRBJ2-5
TGTGCCAGCAGCCGGGGGGGGCAGCAAGAGACCCAGTACTTC
CASSRGGQQETQYF
>once|TRBD1|TRBV5-8|TRBJ2-7
TGTGCCAGCAGCTCCGGACAGGGATCCCACGAGCAGTACTTC
CASSSGQGSHEQYF
>.|TRBD2|TRBV5-1|TRBJ2-3
TGCGCCAGCAGCCCAGTACCGCATGTTGGGGGGGCAGATACGCAGTATTTT
CASSPVPHVGGADTQYF
>.|TRBD1|TRBV18|TRBJ2-5
TGTGCCAGCTCACCCGGGACAGGGCAAGAGACCCAGTACTTC
CASSPGTGQETQYF
>.|.|TRBV5-1|TRBJ1-5
TGCGCCAGCAGCTTGGTTGGGGGGGTTAATCAGCCCCAGCATTTT
CASSLVGGVNQPQHF
>.|.|TRBV28|TRBJ1-3
TGTGCCAGCAGTCCCGGGAGCTCTGGAAACACCATATATTTT
CASSPGSSGNTIYF
>.|TRBD2|TRBV7-7|TRBJ2-3
TGTGCCAGCAGCCCGGGAGCGGGACGGATAGATACGCAGTATTTT
CASSPGAGRIDTQYF
>once|.|TRBV28|TRBJ1-2
TGTGCCAGCAGTTACCCCGGGGGGAACTATGGCTACACCTTC
CASSYPGGNYGYTF
>.|TRBD1|TRBV3-1/TRBV3-2|TRBJ2-1
TGTGCCAGCAGCCTTAGGGACAGGGACCATGAGCAGTTCTTC
CASSLRDRDHEQFF
>.|.|TRBV5-4|TRBJ1-3
TGTGCCAGCAGCGGCGGTGGAAACACCATATATTTT
CASSGGGNTIYF
>.|.|TRBV7-2|TRBJ1-5
TGTGCCAGCAGCCCGAGGGGAGGATCTAACAATCAGCCCCAGCATTTT
CASSPRGGSNNQPQHF
>.|.|TRBV18|TRBJ2-1
TGTGCCAGCTCACCAACTAGCTCCTACAATGAGCAGTTCTTC
CASSPTSSYNEQFF
>.|.|TRBV6-5|TRBJ1-5
TGTGCCAGCAGGGGGGCAAACAATCAGCCCCAGCATTTT
CASRGANNQPQHF